The subject of this entry is one TCR beta chain. The record originates from a study of blood T cell repertoires in COVID-19. Germline CDR1 and CDR2: SEHNR and FQNEAQ (reference sequence). CDR3 size: 16 residues. V dropped 4 bases and J dropped 0; count of bases not matched to a gene: 4. Sequencing was performed with immunoSEQ multiplex PCR; in TCRdb, only in-frame clones are kept and a portion is missing. The sample carries some 43,000 clones, 70% to 85% recorded once. V gene TRBV7-9 combines with J gene TRBJ1-1, with TRBD1 matching over 11 bases. The clonotype originates from a man aged 50 or older with active COVID-19. Sequenced material: peripheral blood. The CDR3 DNA is TGTGCCAGCAGCTCCCGGGACAGGGGGTTGAACACTGAAGCTTTCTTT. It specifies CASSSRDRGLNTEAFF.